This note documents a single T cell receptor (beta chain) sequence. Its antigen is undetermined. This record belongs to a study of shared clonotypes between healthy human individuals. About the research overall: Per donor, CD8 memory used one plate, CD8 naive used two, CD4 memory used three and CD4 naive used three. Points from the study as a whole: Non-shared clonotypes were found to have lower generation probabilities than the clonotypes that were shared by all four of the sorted-subset donors. Enrolling few donors narrowed the genetic and exposure-history diversity that was represented.

CD45RO-negative CD8 cells positively selected for CCR7 made up the naive population, which excluded terminally differentiated effector memory CD45RA+ cells. It was about 210 ng DNA, about 30,000 T cell genomes, that sorted-subset replicate PCRs used. TCRdb keeps only in-frame clones here, not all; method: immunoSEQ multiplex PCR. Of about 600,000 clones in the sample, roughly 98% are singletons; the top ten hold around 0.3%. This CDR3 region has 15 residues. V dropped 0 bases and J dropped 7 bases, with 14 bases sitting between them. The germline V gene has CDR1 SGDLS and CDR2 YYNGEE. The sequence derives from a man aged 25-45 years in good health. The material sequenced was naive CD8+ T cells sorted from blood. The J gene is TRBJ2-1, the V gene TRBV9, with a weak D call TRBD2 (6 bases). Here the CDR3 DNA reads TGTGCCAGCAGCGTAGTTGGACTAACTAATAATGAGCAGTTCTTC. Protein: CASSVVGLTNNEQFF.